This TCR beta chain was observed in a study of blood T cell repertoires in COVID-19. Whole-study context: COVID-19 samples, acute and convalescent, were from the United States, Italy and Spain.

In the authors' methods: Reference gene primer amplification gave estimated nucleated cell counts. Profiled with immunoSEQ multiplex PCR; TCRdb holds only in-frame clones, not every one. V, J and clone size are those of that table, while D and trimming were read from the DNA. The data hold about 250,000 clones, with 75% to 95% observed a single time. The CDR3 loop spans 16 amino acids. The germline CDR1 and CDR2 sequences are MDHEN and SYDVKM. V shed 4 bases, J shed 0 bases, and the junction held 6 bases outside the gene matches. Recovery among Cohort 3 donors was established by two negative PCRs, clearance, or symptom resolution.

This receptor was obtained from a woman aged 18-35 years who had recovered from COVID-19. The chain recombines TRBV28 with TRBJ2-4; TRBD2 matches 7 bases. Sample: PBMCs or T cells enriched from blood (not recorded which). The CDR3 sequence: CASSSGGVTAKNIQYF. The CDR3 DNA follows: TGTGCCAGCAGTTCTGGGGGGGTGACAGCCAAAAACATTCAGTACTTC.